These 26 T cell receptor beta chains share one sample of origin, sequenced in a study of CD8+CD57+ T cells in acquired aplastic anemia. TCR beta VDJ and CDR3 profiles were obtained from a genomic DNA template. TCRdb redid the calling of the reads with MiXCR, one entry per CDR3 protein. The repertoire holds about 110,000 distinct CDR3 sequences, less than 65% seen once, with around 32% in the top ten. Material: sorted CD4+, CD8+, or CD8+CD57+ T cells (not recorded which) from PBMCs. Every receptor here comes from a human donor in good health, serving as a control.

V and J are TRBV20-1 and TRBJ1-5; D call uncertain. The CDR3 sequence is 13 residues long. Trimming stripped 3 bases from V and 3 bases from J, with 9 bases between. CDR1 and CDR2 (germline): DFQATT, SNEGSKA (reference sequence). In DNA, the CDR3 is TGCAGTGCTAGCCCGGGCCTCAATCAGCCCCAGCATTTT. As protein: CSASPGLNQPQHF.

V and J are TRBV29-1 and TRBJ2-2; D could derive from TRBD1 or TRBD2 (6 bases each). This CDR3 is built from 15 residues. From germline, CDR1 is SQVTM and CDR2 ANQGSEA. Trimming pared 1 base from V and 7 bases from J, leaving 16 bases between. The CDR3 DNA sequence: TGCAGCGTTGAAGTGGGTCGGGGGCAAGGCGGGGAGCTGTTTTTT. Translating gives CSVEVGRGQGGELFF.

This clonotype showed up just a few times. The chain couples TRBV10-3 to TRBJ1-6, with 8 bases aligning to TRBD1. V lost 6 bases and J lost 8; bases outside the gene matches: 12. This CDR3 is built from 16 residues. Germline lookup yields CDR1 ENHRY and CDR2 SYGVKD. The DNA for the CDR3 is TGTGCCATCAGCCTTACATTGGACAGGGACGATTCACCCCTCCACTTT. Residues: CAISLTLDRDDSPLHF.

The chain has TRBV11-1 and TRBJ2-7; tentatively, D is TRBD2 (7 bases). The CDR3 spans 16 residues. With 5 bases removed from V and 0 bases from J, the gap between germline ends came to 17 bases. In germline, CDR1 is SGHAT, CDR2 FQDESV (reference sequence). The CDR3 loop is CASSPGTGGDSYEQYF. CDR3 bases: TGTGCCAGCAGCCCAGGGACGGGGGGCGACTCCTACGAGCAGTACTTC.

The chain's CDR3 is CASSQDMGGFSPLHF. DNA for the CDR3: TGCGCCAGCAGCCAGGACATGGGGGGATTTTCACCCCTCCACTTT. The chain combines TRBV4-3 with TRBJ1-6; possibly TRBD1 for D (5 bases). Per the germline V gene, CDR1 is LGHNA and CDR2 is YSLEER. The CDR3 loop spans 15 amino acids. V was cut by 3 bases and J by 9 bases, with 15 bases left in between.

The DNA of the CDR3 is TGCAGTGCTAGAGCCCGCGGACTTGGCTACGAGCAGTACTTC. It yields the protein CSARARGLGYEQYF. The V and J genes are TRBV20-1 and TRBJ2-7; a weak D match, TRBD2 (5 bases). The CDR3 has 14 residues. Deletions cut 1 base from V and 3 bases from J, with 13 bases between. Germline assignment: CDR1 DFQATT and CDR2 SNEGSKA (reference sequence).

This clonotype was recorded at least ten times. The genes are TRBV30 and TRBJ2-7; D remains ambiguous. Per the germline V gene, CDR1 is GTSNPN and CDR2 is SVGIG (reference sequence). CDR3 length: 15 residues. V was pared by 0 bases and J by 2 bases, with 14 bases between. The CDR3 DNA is TGTGCCTGGAGTGTTGAAGTCGCAGAAGCCTACGAGCAGTACTTC. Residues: CAWSVEVAEAYEQYF.

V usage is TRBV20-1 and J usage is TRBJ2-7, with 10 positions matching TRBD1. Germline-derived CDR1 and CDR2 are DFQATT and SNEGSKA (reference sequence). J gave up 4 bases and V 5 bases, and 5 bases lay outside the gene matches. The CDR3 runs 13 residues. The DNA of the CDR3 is TGCAGTGCTGCTAAGGGACAGGGGTACGAGCAGTACTTC. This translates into CSAAKGQGYEQYF.

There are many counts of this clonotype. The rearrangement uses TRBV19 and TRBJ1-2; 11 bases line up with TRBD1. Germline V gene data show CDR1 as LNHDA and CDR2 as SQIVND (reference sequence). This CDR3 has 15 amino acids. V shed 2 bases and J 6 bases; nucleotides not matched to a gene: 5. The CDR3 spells CASSIWDRGTHGYTF. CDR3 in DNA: TGTGCCAGTAGTATATGGGACAGGGGGACCCATGGCTACACCTTC.

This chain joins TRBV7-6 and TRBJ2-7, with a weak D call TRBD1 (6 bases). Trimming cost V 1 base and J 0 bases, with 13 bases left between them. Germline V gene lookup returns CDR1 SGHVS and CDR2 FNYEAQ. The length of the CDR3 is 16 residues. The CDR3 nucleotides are TGTGCCAGCAGCTTAGGAGGACAGTCAGGCTCCTACGAGCAGTACTTC. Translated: CASSLGGQSGSYEQYF.

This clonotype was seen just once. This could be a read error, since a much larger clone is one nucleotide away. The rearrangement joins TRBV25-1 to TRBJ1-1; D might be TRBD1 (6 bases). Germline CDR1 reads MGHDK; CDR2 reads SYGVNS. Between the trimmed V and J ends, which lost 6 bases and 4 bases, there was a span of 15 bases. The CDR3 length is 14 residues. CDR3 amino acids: CASSHPGHSTEAFF. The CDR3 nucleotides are TGTGCCAGCAGCCACCCGGGACACAGCACTGAAGCTTTCTTT.

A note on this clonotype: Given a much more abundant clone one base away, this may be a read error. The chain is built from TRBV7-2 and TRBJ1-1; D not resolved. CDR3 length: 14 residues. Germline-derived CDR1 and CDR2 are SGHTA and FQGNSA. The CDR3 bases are TGTGCCGGCAGCTTAGAATTTAGGGTCACTGAAGCTTTCTTT. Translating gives CAGSLEFRVTEAFF.

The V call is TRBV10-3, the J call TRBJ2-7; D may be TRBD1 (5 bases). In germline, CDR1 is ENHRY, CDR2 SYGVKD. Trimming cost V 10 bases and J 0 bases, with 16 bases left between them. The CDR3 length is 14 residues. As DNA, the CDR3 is TGTGCCAGCAGCCGGACATTACTCTCCTACGAGCAGTACTTC. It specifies CASSRTLLSYEQYF.

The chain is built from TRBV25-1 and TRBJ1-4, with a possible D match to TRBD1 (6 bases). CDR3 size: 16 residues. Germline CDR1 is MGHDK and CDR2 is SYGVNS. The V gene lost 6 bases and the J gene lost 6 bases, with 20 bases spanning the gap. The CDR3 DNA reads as TGTGCCAGCAGCCAATGGGAGGGGGGGAGACATGAAAAACTGTTTTTT. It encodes CASSQWEGGRHEKLFF.

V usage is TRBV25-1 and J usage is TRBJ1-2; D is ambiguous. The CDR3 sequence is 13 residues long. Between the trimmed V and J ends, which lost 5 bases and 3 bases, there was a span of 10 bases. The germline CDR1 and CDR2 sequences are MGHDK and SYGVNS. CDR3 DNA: TGTGCCAGCAGTTACACTGCCGACTATGGCTACACCTTC. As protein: CASSYTADYGYTF.

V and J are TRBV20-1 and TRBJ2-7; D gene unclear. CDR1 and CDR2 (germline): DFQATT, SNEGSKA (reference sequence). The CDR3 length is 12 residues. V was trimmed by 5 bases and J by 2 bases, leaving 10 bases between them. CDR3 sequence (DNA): TGCAGTGCTGGTGGGCCAGCCTACGAGCAGTACTTC. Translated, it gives CSAGGPAYEQYF.

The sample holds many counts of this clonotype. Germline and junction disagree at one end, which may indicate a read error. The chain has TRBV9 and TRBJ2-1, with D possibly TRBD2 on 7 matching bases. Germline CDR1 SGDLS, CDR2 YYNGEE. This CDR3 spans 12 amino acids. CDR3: CASSVGGDTSNF. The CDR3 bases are TGTGCCAGCAGCGTGGGGGGGGACACCTCGAACTTC.

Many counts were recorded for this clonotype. The CDR3 coding sequence is TGTGCCAGCAGCCCCGACAGGCGAATCTACGAGCAGTACTTC. Its protein product is CASSPDRRIYEQYF. V is TRBV5-4 and J is TRBJ2-7, with D tentatively TRBD1 (6 bases). Trimming stripped 4 bases from V and 3 bases from J, with 14 bases between. Germline V CDR1 and CDR2: SGHNT, YYREEE (reference sequence). The CDR3 covers 14 residues.

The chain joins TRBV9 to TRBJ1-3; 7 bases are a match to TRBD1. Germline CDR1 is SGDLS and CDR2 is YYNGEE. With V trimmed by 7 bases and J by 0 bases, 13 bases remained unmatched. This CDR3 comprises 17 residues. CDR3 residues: CASGGVAGGTSGNTIYF. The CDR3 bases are TGTGCCAGCGGTGGGGTGGCAGGGGGAACCTCTGGAAACACCATATATTTT. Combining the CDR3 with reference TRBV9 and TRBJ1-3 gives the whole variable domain DSGVTQTPKHLITATGQRVTLRCSPRSGDLSVYWYQQSLDQGLQFLIQYYNGEERAKGNILERFSAQQFPDLHSELNLSSLELGDSALYFCASGGVAGGTSGNTIYFGEGSWLTVV.

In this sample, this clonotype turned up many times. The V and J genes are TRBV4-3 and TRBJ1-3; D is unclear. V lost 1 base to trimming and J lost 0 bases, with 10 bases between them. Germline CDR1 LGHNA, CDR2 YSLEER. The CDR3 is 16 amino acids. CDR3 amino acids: CASSQGIDRSGNTIYF. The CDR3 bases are TGCGCCAGCAGCCAAGGGATCGACCGCTCTGGAAACACCATATATTTT.

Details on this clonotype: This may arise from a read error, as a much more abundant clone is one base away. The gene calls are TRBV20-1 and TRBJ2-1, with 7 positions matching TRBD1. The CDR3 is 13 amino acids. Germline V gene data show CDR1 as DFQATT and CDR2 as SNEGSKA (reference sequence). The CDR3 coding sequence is TGCAGTGCTCCCCAGACAGGGAACAATGGGCAGTTCTTC. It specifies CSAPQTGNNGQFF.

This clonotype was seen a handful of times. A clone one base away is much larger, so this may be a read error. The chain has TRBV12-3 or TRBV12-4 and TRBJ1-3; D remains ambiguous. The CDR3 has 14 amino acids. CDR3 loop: CASSLTSPGNAIYF. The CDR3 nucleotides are TGTGCCAGCAGTTTGACCTCCCCTGGAAACGCCATATATTTT.

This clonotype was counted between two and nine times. The CDR3 here is CASTRGMETQYF. CDR3 nucleotide sequence: TGTGCCAGCACCCGAGGGATGGAGACCCAGTACTTC. The V and J genes are TRBV7-9 and TRBJ2-5; a possible D gene is TRBD2 (5 bases). The CDR3 has 12 amino acids. V was pared by 7 bases and J by 5 bases, with 11 bases between. From germline, CDR1 is SEHNR and CDR2 FQNEAQ (reference sequence).

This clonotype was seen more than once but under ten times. In DNA, the CDR3 is TGCAGCGTTGAGGACAGCCTCGGGGATGGCTACACCTTC. Translating it yields CSVEDSLGDGYTF. V gene TRBV29-1 combines with J gene TRBJ1-2; D possibly corresponds to TRBD1 (6 bases). Germline V gene sequence: CDR1 SQVTM, CDR2 ANQGSEA. The CDR3 contains 13 residues. The V end lost 3 bases, the J end lost 6 bases, and 14 bases lay between the germline ends.

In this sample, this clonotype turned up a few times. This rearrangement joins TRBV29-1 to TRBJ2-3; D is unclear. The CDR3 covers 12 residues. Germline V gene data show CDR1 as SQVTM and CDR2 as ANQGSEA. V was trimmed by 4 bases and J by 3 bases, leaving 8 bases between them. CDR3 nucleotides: TGCAGCGTTGCTAAGGTGACAGATACGCAGTATTTT. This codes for CSVAKVTDTQYF.

The CDR3 here is CASRSSGEAFF. CDR3 DNA sequence: TGTGCCAGCAGGTCCAGCGGCGAAGCTTTCTTT. The V call is TRBV2, the J call TRBJ1-1, with D hard to call. Between the trimmed V and J ends, which lost 6 bases and 8 bases, there was a span of 10 bases. Germline CDR1 is SNHLY and CDR2 is FYNNEI. The CDR3 covers 11 residues.